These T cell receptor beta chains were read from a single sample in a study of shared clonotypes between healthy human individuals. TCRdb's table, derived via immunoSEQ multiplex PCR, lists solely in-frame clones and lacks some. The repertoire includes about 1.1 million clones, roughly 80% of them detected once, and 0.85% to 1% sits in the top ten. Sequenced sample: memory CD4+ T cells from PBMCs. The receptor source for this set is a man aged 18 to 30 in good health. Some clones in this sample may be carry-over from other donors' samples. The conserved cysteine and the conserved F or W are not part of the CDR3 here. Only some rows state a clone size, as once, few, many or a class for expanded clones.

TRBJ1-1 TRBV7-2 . ASSLHRNTEAF
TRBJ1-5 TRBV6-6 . ASRPGEWMPQH
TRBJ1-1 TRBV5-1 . ASSTSRGGYGTEAF
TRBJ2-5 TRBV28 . ASRNRGPGETQY
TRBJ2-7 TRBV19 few ASSMKWERSYEQY
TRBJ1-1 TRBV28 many ASSTWDRERKAF
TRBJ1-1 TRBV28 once ASSSAGTRNTEAF
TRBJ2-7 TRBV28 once ASSLADRVSEQY
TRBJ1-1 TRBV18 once ASSPQGGTEAF
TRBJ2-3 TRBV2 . ASSPRPGDTQY